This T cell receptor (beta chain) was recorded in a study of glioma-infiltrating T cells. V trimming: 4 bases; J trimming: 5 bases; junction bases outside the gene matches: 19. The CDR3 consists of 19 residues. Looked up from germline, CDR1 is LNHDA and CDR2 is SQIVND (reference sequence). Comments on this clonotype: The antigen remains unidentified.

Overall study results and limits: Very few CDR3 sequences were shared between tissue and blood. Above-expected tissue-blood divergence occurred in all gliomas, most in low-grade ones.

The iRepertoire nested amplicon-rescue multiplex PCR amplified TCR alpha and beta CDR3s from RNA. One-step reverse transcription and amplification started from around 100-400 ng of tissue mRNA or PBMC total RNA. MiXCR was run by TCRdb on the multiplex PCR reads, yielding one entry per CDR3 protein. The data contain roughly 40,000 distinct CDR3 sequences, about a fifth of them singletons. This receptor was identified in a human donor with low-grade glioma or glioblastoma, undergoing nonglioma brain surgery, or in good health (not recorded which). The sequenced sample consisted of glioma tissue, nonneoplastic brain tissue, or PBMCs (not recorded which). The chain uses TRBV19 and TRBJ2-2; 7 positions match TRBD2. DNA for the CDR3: TGTGCCAGTAGTACCCGGACTAGAATGCGGGTGCCGGAGACCGGGGAGCTGTTTTTT. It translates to CASSTRTRMRVPETGELFF.